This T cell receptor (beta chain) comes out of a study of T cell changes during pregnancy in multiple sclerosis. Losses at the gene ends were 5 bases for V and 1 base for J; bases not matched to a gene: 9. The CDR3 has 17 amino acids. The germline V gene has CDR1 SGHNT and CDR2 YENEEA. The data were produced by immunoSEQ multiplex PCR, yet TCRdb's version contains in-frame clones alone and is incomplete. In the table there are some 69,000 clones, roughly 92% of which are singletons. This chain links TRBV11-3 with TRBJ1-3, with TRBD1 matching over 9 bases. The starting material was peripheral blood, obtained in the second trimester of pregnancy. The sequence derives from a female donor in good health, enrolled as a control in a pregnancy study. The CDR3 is CASSPGTGMRSGNTIYF. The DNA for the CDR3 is TGTGCCAGCAGCCCAGGGACAGGGATGCGATCTGGAAACACCATATATTTT.